The 15 T cell receptor beta chains given below trace back to one sample, sequenced in a study of beta chain features in type 1 diabetes. The whole isolated RNA underwent reverse transcription, so sequencing captured expressed TCRB transcripts. Assay used: immunoSEQ multiplex PCR; TCRdb lists only in-frame clones, some missing. The sample yields some 60,000 clones, approximately 59% seen once. Sequencing was performed on Tregs from blood. The receptors stem from a woman in her late teens or twenties in good health.

The table lists this clone with a count of one. The chain uses TRBV5-1 and TRBJ2-1; D is unresolved. The germline V and J ends were trimmed by 3 bases and 7 bases, with 5 bases remaining between them. The CDR3 is 11 amino acids. The germline V gene encodes CDR1 SGHRS and CDR2 YFSETQ. The CDR3 region has the DNA TGCGCCAGCAGCTCCCTTAATGAGCAGTTCTTC. It yields the protein CASSSLNEQFF.

In regard to this clone: The CDR3 carries no conserved terminal phenylalanine or tryptophan, so it likely arises from a read error. The V gene is TRBV18, the J gene TRBJ1-1, with 9 positions matching TRBD1. Trimming removed 3 bases from V and 5 bases from J; junction bases left unmatched: 16. The CDR3 is made up of 18 amino acids. Germline loops: CDR1 KGHSH, CDR2 LQKENI. The CDR3 coding sequence is TGTGCCAGCTCACCTCCTCGGACAGGGGACCCCCGCGGTACTGAAGCTTTCCTT. It yields the protein CASSPPRTGDPRGTEAFL.

The chain is built from TRBV7-9 and TRBJ1-4; TRBD1 might be the D (5 bases). Trimming stripped 1 base from V and 0 bases from J, with 6 bases between. In germline, CDR1 is SEHNR, CDR2 FQNEAQ (reference sequence). This CDR3 contains 15 residues. The CDR3 sequence is CASSLGTTTNEKLFF. The CDR3 bases are TGTGCCAGCAGCTTAGGGACAACAACTAATGAAAAACTGTTTTTT.

Notes on this clone: The sample carries other DNA sequences with the same CDR3. The rearrangement links TRBV5-1 to TRBJ2-1; D is perhaps TRBD1 (5 bases). This CDR3 has 13 residues. Per the germline V gene, CDR1 is SGHRS and CDR2 is YFSETQ. V was shortened by 0 bases and J by 4 bases, with 5 bases between the two germline ends. CDR3 sequence: CASSLGQYNEQFF. The DNA of the CDR3 is TGCGCCAGCAGCTTGGGACAGTACAATGAGCAGTTCTTC.

The gene calls are TRBV19 and TRBJ2-3; perhaps TRBD2 as D (5 bases). The CDR3 is made up of 13 amino acids. Per the germline V gene, CDR1 is LNHDA and CDR2 is SQIVND (reference sequence). V lost 5 bases to trimming and J lost 5 bases, with 11 bases between them. The CDR3 spells CASSFLARDTQYF. In DNA, the CDR3 is TGTGCCAGTAGTTTCTTAGCGCGAGATACGCAGTATTTT.

This clone occurred a few times. J is TRBJ1-2 and V is TRBV30, with D uncertain. This CDR3 spans 12 amino acids. V was pared by 0 bases and J by 7 bases, with 9 bases between. The V gene's germline CDR1 is GTSNPN and CDR2 SVGIG (reference sequence). CDR3 coding DNA: TGTGCCTGGAGTGTACGCCAGTCTGGCTACACCTTC. Protein sequence: CAWSVRQSGYTF.

The chain recombines TRBV7-9 with TRBJ1-1, with 7 nucleotides matching TRBD1. J was trimmed by 1 base and V by 4 bases; bases with no gene match: 3. The CDR3 sequence is 14 residues long. Per the germline V gene, CDR1 is SEHNR and CDR2 is FQNEAQ (reference sequence). DNA of the CDR3: TGTGCCAGCAGCTCGCGGACAGGGAACACTGAAGCTTTCTTT. This encodes CASSSRTGNTEAFF.

This rearrangement joins TRBV6-1 to TRBJ1-5, with D tentatively TRBD1 (6 bases). This CDR3 is 13 amino acids long. CDR1 and CDR2 (germline): MNHNS, SASEGT. Trimming removed 1 base from V and 7 bases from J, with 8 bases in between. The CDR3 DNA follows: TGTGCCAGCAGTGAAGAAAGGGGGCAGCCCCAGCATTTT. This translates into CASSEERGQPQHF.

Concerning this clone itself: The junction shows a germline mismatch at one end, possibly a read error. V usage is TRBV28 and J usage is TRBJ2-7; 13 bases map to TRBD2. The CDR3 covers 15 residues. Germline lookup yields CDR1 MDHEN and CDR2 SYDVKM. The CDR3, as DNA: TGTGCCAGCAGTTCCCCGACGAGGACTAGCGGGAGTCGGGACTTC. This translates into CASSSPTRTSGSRDF.

The chain couples TRBV2 to TRBJ1-2, with TRBD1 matching over 7 bases. V gave up 6 bases and J gave up 6 bases; unmatched junction bases: 4. CDR1 SNHLY and CDR2 FYNNEI come from the germline V gene. This CDR3 is 12 amino acids long. The CDR3 loop reads CASRRDSDGYTF. The CDR3 bases are TGTGCCAGCAGGAGGGACAGCGATGGCTACACCTTC.

The genes are TRBV5-4 and TRBJ2-7; 8 nucleotides match TRBD1. V gave up 4 bases and J gave up 1 base; unmatched junction bases: 10. CDR1 is SGHNT, CDR2 YYREEE, per germline (reference sequence). The CDR3 runs 16 residues. The CDR3 sequence: CASSRAGTGLSYEQYF. CDR3 coding DNA: TGTGCCAGCAGCCGAGCCGGGACAGGCCTATCCTACGAGCAGTACTTC.

CDR3 bases: TGTGCCAGCAGTTTCAGGGGGCGGCCAGGGAACACTGAAGCTTTCTTT. It specifies CASSFRGRPGNTEAFF. V is TRBV7-2 and J is TRBJ1-1, with 8 bases lining up with TRBD1. The CDR3 spans 16 residues. The V gene's germline CDR1 is SGHTA and CDR2 FQGNSA. V lost 6 bases to trimming and J lost 1 base; unmatched junction nucleotides: 10.

The V gene is TRBV5-1, the J gene TRBJ1-1, with D possibly TRBD1 on 6 matching bases. Trimming shortened V by 4 bases and J by 5 bases, and 18 bases separated the two germline ends. The germline V gene has CDR1 SGHRS and CDR2 YFSETQ. The CDR3 has 15 residues. In nucleotides, the CDR3 is TGCGCCAGCAGCCCCCTACGGGGGGGCCGGACTGAAGCTTTCTTT. Translating it yields CASSPLRGGRTEAFF.

This clone was detected only a few times. The chain couples TRBV5-6 to TRBJ2-2, with D possibly matching TRBD1 (5 bases). The CDR3 sequence is 16 residues long. Trimming stripped 4 bases from V and 7 bases from J, with 20 bases between. Per germline, CDR1 SGHDT and CDR2 YYEEEE. The CDR3, as DNA: TGTGCCAGCAGCCCTCCGCCTTGGGGCGCTGTCGGGGAGCTGTTTTTT. This translates into CASSPPPWGAVGELFF. The whole variable domain, filled in from reference TRBV5-6 and TRBJ2-2, reads DAGVTQSPTHLIKTRGQQVTLRCSPKSGHDTVSWYQQALGQGPQFIFQYYEEEERQRGNFPDRFSGHQFPNYSSELNVNALLLGDSALYLCASSPPPWGAVGELFFGEGSRLTVL.

By frequency in the sample, this clone is medium-sized. This chain links TRBV7-2 with TRBJ2-2, with 10 bases lining up with TRBD2. The ends lost 1 base at V and 6 bases at J; junction bases unmatched: 8. The CDR3 consists of 17 residues. CDR1 and CDR2 (germline): SGHTA, FQGNSA. The CDR3 loop reads CASSLGGASGSAGELFF. The CDR3 DNA is TGTGCCAGCAGCTTAGGAGGGGCTAGCGGGAGTGCCGGGGAGCTGTTTTTT.